What follows describes a single TCR beta chain. Its antigen remains unknown. The data derive from a study of T cell repertoires in aging, cancer and after chemotherapy. As for the study in general: Donors were grouped into six age bands spanning 30 or younger through 70 or older. Study results and limitations: Loss of evenness, beyond lost richness, contributed to age-related TCR diversity decline in cancer patients. Untreated cancer patients had significantly lower blood TCR diversity than age-matched healthy donors. In each cancer cohort, median generation probability increased across chemotherapy, suggesting thymic output rebounded.

Peripheral blood genomic DNA, not sorted cells or RNA, was the template. Multiplex touch-down PCR with TRB-A/B primers amplified rearranged V-D-J TRB sequences. Each CDR3 protein is one row after TCRdb ran MiXCR on the multiplex PCR reads. This sample yields about 9,200 distinct CDR3 sequences, of which roughly a third are seen a single time; approximately 3.5% belongs to the top ten. The CDR3 runs 13 residues. V was pared by 5 bases and J by 4 bases, with 11 bases between. Germline V gene data show CDR1 as SGHAT and CDR2 as FQNNGV. The chain carries TRBV11-2 and TRBJ1-2, with D maybe TRBD1 (5 bases). Sequenced input: blood. The TCR originated in a human donor in good health. CDR3 coding DNA: TGTGCCAGCAGCCCGACAGCCGCCTATGGCTACACCTTC. Amino acid sequence: CASSPTAAYGYTF.